A single sample gave rise to the 14 T cell receptor beta chains below, sequenced in a study of T cell responses to AZD1222 COVID-19 vaccine. Sequencing used immunoSEQ multiplex PCR; TCRdb keeps in-frame clones, though not all of them. The sample lists over 75,000 clones; over 75% were seen once. This sample comprised peripheral blood, obtained on day 0 of AZD1222 vaccination. These TCRs come from an adult in good health.

The V call is TRBV11-1, the J call TRBJ1-4; no clear D gene. The V and J ends lost 2 bases and 7 bases respectively, with 14 bases between them. Germline CDR1 reads SGHAT; CDR2 reads FQDESV (reference sequence). The CDR3 is 15 amino acids. CDR3 region: CASSLRSRESEKLFF. CDR3 DNA: TGTGCCAGCAGCTTAAGAAGCCGGGAATCTGAAAAACTGTTTTTT.

The CDR3 is CASSTGLAGETEQYF. DNA of the CDR3: TGTGCCAGCAGCACCGGACTAGCGGGAGAAACCGAGCAGTACTTC. This chain uses TRBV5-4 with TRBJ2-7, with 13 bases aligning to TRBD2. Germline V gene lookup returns CDR1 SGHNT and CDR2 YYREEE (reference sequence). V dropped 4 bases and J dropped 6; count of bases not matched to a gene: 7. The CDR3 is 15 residues long.

The chain carries TRBV28 and TRBJ1-2; maybe TRBD1 (5 bases). Between the trimmed V and J ends, which lost 1 base and 5 bases, there was a span of 8 bases. The germline V gene has CDR1 MDHEN and CDR2 SYDVKM. The CDR3 runs to 13 residues. The DNA for the CDR3 is TGTGCCAGCAGTTTATACCAGGGATATGGCTACACCTTC. Protein product: CASSLYQGYGYTF.

The V gene is TRBV4-2, the J gene TRBJ2-5, with 9 bases lining up with TRBD1. Germline CDR1 and CDR2: LGHNA and YNFKEQ. The V and J ends lost 1 base and 5 bases, in that order; junction bases with no gene match: 8. The CDR3 spans 16 residues. This CDR3 reads CASSQGTGVFGETQYF. CDR3 in DNA: TGTGCCAGCAGCCAAGGGACAGGGGTTTTCGGGGAGACCCAGTACTTC.

The chain carries TRBV2 and TRBJ2-7; D may match TRBD1 or TRBD2 (6 bases each). CDR1 and CDR2 (germline): SNHLY, FYNNEI. The CDR3 is 13 amino acids. V lost 8 bases, J lost 2 bases, and 13 bases lay in between. DNA of the CDR3: TGTGCCAGCGGGGGGCTAGGGACCTACGAGCAGTACTTC. Encoded protein: CASGGLGTYEQYF.

With regard to this clone: The sample holds other DNA sequences that translate to the same CDR3. The chain recombines TRBV7-6 with TRBJ1-2; tentative D call: TRBD1 (6 bases). Germline V gene lookup returns CDR1 SGHVS and CDR2 FNYEAQ. The V gene lost 5 bases and the J gene lost 2 bases, with 9 bases spanning the gap. CDR3 size: 13 residues. The CDR3 sequence is CASSEGGNYGYTF. In DNA form, the CDR3 reads TGTGCCAGCAGCGAAGGGGGAAACTATGGCTACACCTTC.

The J gene is TRBJ2-1, the V gene TRBV19; D remains ambiguous. Germline loops: CDR1 LNHDA, CDR2 SQIVND (reference sequence). The CDR3 has 13 residues. V gave up 5 bases and J gave up 3 bases, with 8 bases separating them. CDR3 nucleotides: TGTGCCAGTAGTTCCTACATCTACAATGAGCAGTTCTTC. It encodes CASSSYIYNEQFF.

The genes are TRBV5-1 and TRBJ2-7, with D possibly TRBD2 on 5 matching bases. Germline lookup yields CDR1 SGHRS and CDR2 YFSETQ. This CDR3 is built from 14 residues. The germline V and J ends were trimmed by 2 bases and 2 bases, with 11 bases remaining between them. The CDR3 nucleotides read TGCGCCAGCAGCTTACTAGGCTCAACCTACGAGCAGTACTTC. This encodes CASSLLGSTYEQYF.

The chain couples TRBV27 to TRBJ2-3; the D gene is possibly TRBD1 (8 bases). The germline V and J ends were trimmed by 5 bases and 4 bases, with 22 bases remaining between them. Germline values: CDR1 MNHEY, CDR2 SMNVEV (reference sequence). This CDR3 has 17 amino acids. The DNA of the CDR3 is TGTGCCAGCAGTCCGTCCCTAACAGGGGGGGCCGCAGATACGCAGTATTTT. As protein: CASSPSLTGGAADTQYF.

The chain recombines TRBV28 with TRBJ1-1; weak D call: TRBD1 (6 bases). CDR1 and CDR2 from the germline V gene are MDHEN and SYDVKM. The CDR3 sequence is 16 residues long. Trimming removed 3 bases at V and 3 bases at J, with 17 bases between. This CDR3 reads CASSFPGAGRDTEAFF. DNA for the CDR3: TGTGCCAGCAGTTTTCCAGGGGCGGGTAGGGACACTGAAGCTTTCTTT.

The chain couples TRBV28 to TRBJ1-5; D remains ambiguous. V gave up 7 bases and J gave up 0 bases, with 13 bases separating them. This CDR3 spans 15 amino acids. From germline, CDR1 is MDHEN and CDR2 SYDVKM. For the CDR3, the DNA is TGTGCCAGCACCACCCGGGGAGATAGCAATCAGCCCCAGCATTTT. This encodes CASTTRGDSNQPQHF.

The chain joins TRBV28 to TRBJ1-1, with a weak D call TRBD1 (5 bases). The CDR3 runs 13 residues. Trimming cost V 6 bases and J 6 bases, with 14 bases left between them. Per germline, CDR1 MDHEN and CDR2 SYDVKM. The CDR3 coding sequence is TGTGCCAGCAGGTTGACCGGAGGGGCTGAAGCTTTCTTT. Protein product: CASRLTGGAEAFF.

The rearrangement links TRBV6-6 to TRBJ2-7; perhaps TRBD1 as D (5 bases). V shed 1 base and J shed 0 bases, with 10 bases lying between them. The CDR3 length is 15 residues. Germline V gene data show CDR1 as MNHNY and CDR2 as SVGAGI (reference sequence). CDR3 loop: CASSYYRSYSYEQYF. CDR3 nucleotide sequence: TGTGCCAGCAGTTACTACAGGAGTTACTCCTACGAGCAGTACTTC.

The chain employs TRBV9 and TRBJ2-7; 7 bases line up with TRBD2. Germline loops: CDR1 SGDLS, CDR2 YYNGEE. The CDR3 contains 15 residues. V was pared by 2 bases and J by 4 bases, with 9 bases of the junction left unmatched. As DNA, the CDR3 is TGTGCCAGCAGCGTTGCTAGCGGAGGGCTGTACGAGCAGTACTTC. It translates to CASSVASGGLYEQYF.